This T cell receptor (beta chain) appears in the sequencing data of a study of T cells after yellow fever vaccination. One entry per CDR3 protein results from TCRdb running MiXCR on the 5' RACE reads. The data contain 400,000 or so distinct CDR3 sequences, roughly 11% of them singletons. This clonotype was seen a handful of times. The antigen remains unidentified. The study, taken as a whole, reports: The booster response re-showed most primary clones: approximately 95% CD4, 88% CD8.

Germline V lookup: CDR1 MNHNY, CDR2 SVGAGI (reference sequence). The junction had 8 bases not matched to a gene; V was cut back by 4 bases and J by 10 bases. This CDR3 contains 13 residues. The specimen comprised PBMCs, sampled on the day of the first yellow fever vaccination. The chain carries TRBV6-6 and TRBJ1-2, with TRBD1 matching over 8 bases. The TCR was taken from a man younger than 35 who received the YFV17D yellow fever vaccine. CDR3: CASSWGAGGAYTF. The DNA of the CDR3 is TGTGCCAGCAGTTGGGGGGCAGGGGGCGCCTACACCTTC.